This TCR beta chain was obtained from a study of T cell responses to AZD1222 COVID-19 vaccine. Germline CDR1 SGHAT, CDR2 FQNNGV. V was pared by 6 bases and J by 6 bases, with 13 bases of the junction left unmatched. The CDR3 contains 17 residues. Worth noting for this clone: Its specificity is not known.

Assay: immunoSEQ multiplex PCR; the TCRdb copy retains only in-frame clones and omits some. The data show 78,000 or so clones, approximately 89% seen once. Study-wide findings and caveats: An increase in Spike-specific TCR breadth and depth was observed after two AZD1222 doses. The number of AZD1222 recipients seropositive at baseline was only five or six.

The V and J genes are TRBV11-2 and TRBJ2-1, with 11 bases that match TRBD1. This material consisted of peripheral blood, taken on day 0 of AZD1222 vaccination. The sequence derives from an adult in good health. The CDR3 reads CASRRPRTGGGINEQFF. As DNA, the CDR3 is TGTGCCAGCAGGCGACCCCGGACAGGGGGCGGAATCAATGAGCAGTTCTTC. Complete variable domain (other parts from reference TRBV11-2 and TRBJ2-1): EAGVAQSPRYKIIEKRQSVAFWCNPISGHATLYWYQQILGQGPKLLIQFQNNGVVDDSQLPKDRFSAERLKGVDSTLKIQPAKLEDSAVYLCASRRPRTGGGINEQFFGPGTRLTVL.